A selection of T cell receptor beta chains follows, all from one sample in a study of blood T cell repertoires in COVID-19. TCRdb's table, derived via immunoSEQ multiplex PCR, lists solely in-frame clones and lacks some. Counted here are approximately 280,000 clones, 88% occurring once; the ten biggest clones make up over 8%. Sequenced material: peripheral blood. Receptors were obtained from a man between 18 and 29 years old with active or convalescent COVID-19. Both conserved end residues are part of each CDR3. D genes are given only for firm matches. Clone size is shown for a subset of rows, as once, few, many or a class of expanded clone.

cdr3_nt cdr3_aa j_call clone_size v_call d_call
TGTGCCAGCAGCTTCTACAGGGGGCCCGCAGAGACCCAGTACTTC CASSFYRGPAETQYF TRBJ2-5 . TRBV11-1 TRBD1
TGTGCCAGCAGCCAAACGGTAGCCAAAAACATTCAGTACTTC CASSQTVAKNIQYF TRBJ2-4 once TRBV3-1/TRBV3-2 .
TGTGCCAGCAGTTTTGAGGCGAACACTGAAGCTTTCTTT CASSFEANTEAFF TRBJ1-1 many TRBV12-3/TRBV12-4 .
TGCGCCAGCAGCTTGCACCAGGGGTCGATCCAAGAGACCCAGTACTTC CASSLHQGSIQETQYF TRBJ2-5 . TRBV5-1 .
TGTGCCAGCAGCTTTGTTCTAGCCCACGGCGGGGAGCTGTTTTTT CASSFVLAHGGELFF TRBJ2-2 . TRBV11-2 .
TGCGCCAGCAGTCTTTCTGGGGGGGACGAAGACGCCAGGGAGACCCAGTACTTC CASSLSGGDEDARETQYF TRBJ2-5 . TRBV23-1 TRBD2
TGTGCCAGCAAGTTTGGGAGTGACACCGGGGAGCTGTTTTTT CASKFGSDTGELFF TRBJ2-2 . TRBV9 .
TGTGCCAGCAGCATTCAGGGGGGCGATCAGCCCCAGCATTTT CASSIQGGDQPQHF TRBJ1-5 . TRBV3-1/TRBV3-2 TRBD1
TGCAGCGTTGTGGCCTTTACCGGGGAGCTGTTTTTT CSVVAFTGELFF TRBJ2-2 once TRBV29-1 .
TGTGCCAGCAGTGAAGCCCTGCGGGATACGCAGTATTTT CASSEALRDTQYF TRBJ2-3 . TRBV2 .
TGTGCCAGCAAAAAGGGACAGGCGTATGGCTACACCTTC CASKKGQAYGYTF TRBJ1-2 . TRBV27 TRBD1
TGTGCCATCAGTGACTCTAGGGGCCTCAGCTCCTACAATGAGCAGTTCTTC CAISDSRGLSSYNEQFF TRBJ2-1 . TRBV10-3 .
TGTGCCAGCAGTAGCTCCGGGACAGGGGTAGGCTACACCTTC CASSSSGTGVGYTF TRBJ1-2 . TRBV27 TRBD1
TGTGCCAGCAGCACGCCGACTTGGGGAAACACCATATATTTT CASSTPTWGNTIYF TRBJ1-3 . TRBV14 .
TGTGCCAGCAGCTTAGATCTTGGCAGGGGTAATGGCTACACCTTC CASSLDLGRGNGYTF TRBJ1-2 . TRBV11-2 .
TGTGCCAGCAGCTTAGACAGGGGCCCCTATGGCTACACCTTC CASSLDRGPYGYTF TRBJ1-2 . TRBV7-2 TRBD1
TGTGCCAGTAGAACAGGGGGCGCGTATTCACCCCTCCACTTT CASRTGGAYSPLHF TRBJ1-6 . TRBV28 TRBD1
TGTGCCAGCAGTGTCCGGACTAGCGGCCAAAACAATGAGCAGTTCTTC CASSVRTSGQNNEQFF TRBJ2-1 . TRBV2 TRBD2
TGTGCCAGCTCACCGGACTGGACAGGGATGGTGGGAAACACCATATATTTT CASSPDWTGMVGNTIYF TRBJ1-3 once TRBV18 TRBD1
TGTGCCAGCAGTATAGCGGGGGGGCACAATGAGCAGTTCTTC CASSIAGGHNEQFF TRBJ2-1 . TRBV2 TRBD2
TGTGCCAGCAGCTTAGCCCGACTAGCCCCAGAGACCCAGTACTTC CASSLARLAPETQYF TRBJ2-5 . TRBV7-8 TRBD2
TGTGCCAGCAGCCGAGGTGGGGCCGGCACTGAAGCTTTCTTT CASSRGGAGTEAFF TRBJ1-1 . TRBV9 .
TGTGCCAGCAGCTTGGCCGGTCGGCAGGGAGGCGAAAAACTGTTTTTT CASSLAGRQGGEKLFF TRBJ1-4 . TRBV5-4 .
TGTGCCAGCAGCGTAGGGAAGGACAGCGATTCTAACTATGGCTACACCTTC CASSVGKDSDSNYGYTF TRBJ1-2 . TRBV9 .
TGTGCCAGCAGCGGCCGACAGGGAGCCGGGGAGCTGTTTTTT CASSGRQGAGELFF TRBJ2-2 few TRBV5-4 TRBD1
TGTGCCAGCAGCCCGCCAATGTCGGACAGGGGATTTGAAAAACTGTTTTTT CASSPPMSDRGFEKLFF TRBJ1-4 . TRBV4-2 TRBD1
TGTGCCAGCAGGGGGCCCAGCACAGATACGCAGTATTTT CASRGPSTDTQYF TRBJ2-3 . TRBV6-5 .
TGTGCCAGCAGCTTAGTCGTAAGCTACAGGGGGTCCACTGAAGCTTTCTTT CASSLVVSYRGSTEAFF TRBJ1-1 . TRBV7-9 TRBD1
TGTGCCAGCAGTTACTCTGGGGGAGGCGGAGGGACCGAGTTCTTC CASSYSGGGGGTEFF TRBJ2-1 . TRBV6-5 .
TGCGCCAGCAAACCGGGACAGGGGGCCAATGAGCAGTTCTTC CASKPGQGANEQFF TRBJ2-1 . TRBV5-1 TRBD1
TGCGCCAGCGGCCTCTCAGGGACAGGGGTTCCCACTGAGCAGTTCTTC CASGLSGTGVPTEQFF TRBJ2-1 . TRBV23-1 TRBD1